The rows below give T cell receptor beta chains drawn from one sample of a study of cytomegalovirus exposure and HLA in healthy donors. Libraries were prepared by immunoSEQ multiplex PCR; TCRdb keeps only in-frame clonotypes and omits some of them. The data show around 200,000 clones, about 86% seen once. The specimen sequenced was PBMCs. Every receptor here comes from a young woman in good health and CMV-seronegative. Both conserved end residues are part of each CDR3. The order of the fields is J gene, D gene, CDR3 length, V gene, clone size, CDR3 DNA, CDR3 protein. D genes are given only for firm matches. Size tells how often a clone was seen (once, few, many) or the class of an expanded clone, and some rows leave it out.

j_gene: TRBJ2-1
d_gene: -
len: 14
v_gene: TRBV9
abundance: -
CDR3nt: TGTGCCAGCAGCCCACGGACCAAAGGAGGTGAGCAGTTCTTC
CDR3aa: CASSPRTKGGEQFF

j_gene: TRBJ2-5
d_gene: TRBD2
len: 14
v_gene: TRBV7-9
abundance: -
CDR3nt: TGTGCCAGCAGACGGACTAGCGGGAGTGAGACCCAGTACTTC
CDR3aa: CASRRTSGSETQYF

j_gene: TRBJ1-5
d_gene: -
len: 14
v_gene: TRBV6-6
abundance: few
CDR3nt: TGTGCCAGCAGTTACTTCCAGGGGAGTCAGCCCCAGCATTTT
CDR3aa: CASSYFQGSQPQHF

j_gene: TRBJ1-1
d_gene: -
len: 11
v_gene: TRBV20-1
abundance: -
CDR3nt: TGCAGTGCTAGCCTGGGTGAGGGCGCTTTCTTT
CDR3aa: CSASLGEGAFF

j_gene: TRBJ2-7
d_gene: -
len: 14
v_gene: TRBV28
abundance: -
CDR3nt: TGTGCCAGCAGTTTCTGGTCCAGCTCCTACGAGCAGTACTTC
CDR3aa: CASSFWSSSYEQYF

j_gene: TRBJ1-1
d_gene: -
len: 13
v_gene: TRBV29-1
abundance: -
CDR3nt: TGCAGCGTAGATCAGGGAGGACACACTGAAGCTTTCTTT
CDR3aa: CSVDQGGHTEAFF

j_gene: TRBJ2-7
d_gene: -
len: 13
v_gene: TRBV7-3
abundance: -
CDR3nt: TGTGCCAGCAGCTTATCGGCGGCGGACGAGCAGTACTTC
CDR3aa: CASSLSAADEQYF

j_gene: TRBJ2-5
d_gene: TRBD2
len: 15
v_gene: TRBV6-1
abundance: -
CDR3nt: TGTGCCAGCAGTGGACTAGCGAACCTCCAAGAGACCCAGTACTTC
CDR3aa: CASSGLANLQETQYF

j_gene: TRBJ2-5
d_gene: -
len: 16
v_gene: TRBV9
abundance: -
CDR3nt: TGTGCCAGCAGCGGAGACTCACCTAGAACGGGAGAGACCCAGTACTTC
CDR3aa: CASSGDSPRTGETQYF

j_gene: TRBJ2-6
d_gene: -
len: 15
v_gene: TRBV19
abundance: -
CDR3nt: TGTGCCAGTAGTGTCAGGGACTCTGGGGCCAACGTCCTGACTTTC
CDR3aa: CASSVRDSGANVLTF

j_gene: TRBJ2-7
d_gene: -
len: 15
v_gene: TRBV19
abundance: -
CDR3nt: TGTGCCAGTACCCCATCTAAGACTAGCTCCTACGAGCAGTACTTC
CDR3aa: CASTPSKTSSYEQYF

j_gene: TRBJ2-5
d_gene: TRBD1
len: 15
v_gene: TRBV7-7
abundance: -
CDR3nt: TGTGCTAGCAGCTCCGGGACAGGGTCGTCGGAGACCCAGTACTTC
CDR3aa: CASSSGTGSSETQYF

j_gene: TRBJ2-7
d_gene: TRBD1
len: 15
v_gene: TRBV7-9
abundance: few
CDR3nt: TGTGCCAGCAGCTTGGAGGGACAGGGTGCCTACGAGCAGTACTTC
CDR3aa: CASSLEGQGAYEQYF

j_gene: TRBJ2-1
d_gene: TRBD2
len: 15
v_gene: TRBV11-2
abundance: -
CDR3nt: TGTGCCAGCGCTCCTTTAGCGGGACTAGCAATTGAGCAGTTCTTC
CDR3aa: CASAPLAGLAIEQFF

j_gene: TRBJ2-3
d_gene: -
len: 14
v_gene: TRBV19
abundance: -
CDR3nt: TGTGCCAGTAGGACACGAGCTAGCACAGATACGCAGTATTTT
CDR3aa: CASRTRASTDTQYF

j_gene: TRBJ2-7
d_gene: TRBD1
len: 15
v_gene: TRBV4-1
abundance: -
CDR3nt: TGCGCCAGCAGCCACGGACAGGGGGAAGGCTACGAGCAGTACTTC
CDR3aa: CASSHGQGEGYEQYF

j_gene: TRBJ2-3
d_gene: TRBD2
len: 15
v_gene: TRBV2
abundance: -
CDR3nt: TGTGCCAGCAGTATTAGCGGGGGGGCGACAGATACGCAGTATTTT
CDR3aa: CASSISGGATDTQYF

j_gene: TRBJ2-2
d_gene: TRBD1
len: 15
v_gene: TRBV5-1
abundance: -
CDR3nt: TGCGCCAGCAGCCAACAGGGGTTCGGGACCGGGGAGCTGTTTTTT
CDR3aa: CASSQQGFGTGELFF

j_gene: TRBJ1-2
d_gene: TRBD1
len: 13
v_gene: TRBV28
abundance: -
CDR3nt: TGTGCCAGCAGTCCCATGGCAGGGGGCGGCTACACCTTC
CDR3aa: CASSPMAGGGYTF

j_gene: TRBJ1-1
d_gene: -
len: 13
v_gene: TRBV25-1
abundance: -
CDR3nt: TGTGCCAGCAGTGAATATCGGGACACTGAAGCTTTCTTT
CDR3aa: CASSEYRDTEAFF

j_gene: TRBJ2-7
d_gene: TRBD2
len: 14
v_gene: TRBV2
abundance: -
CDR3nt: TGTGCCAGCCTCTTGGGGGGGAGTCTCTACGAGCAGTACTTC
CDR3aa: CASLLGGSLYEQYF

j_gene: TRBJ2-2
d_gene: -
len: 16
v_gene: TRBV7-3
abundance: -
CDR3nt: TGTGCCAGCAGCCAATACTCGACAGCGAACACCGGGGAGCTGTTTTTT
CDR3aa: CASSQYSTANTGELFF

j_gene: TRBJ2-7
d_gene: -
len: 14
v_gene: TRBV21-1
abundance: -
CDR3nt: TGTGCCAGCAGCTTCTTTCCGTGTCAGTCCGAGCAGTACTTC
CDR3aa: CASSFFPCQSEQYF

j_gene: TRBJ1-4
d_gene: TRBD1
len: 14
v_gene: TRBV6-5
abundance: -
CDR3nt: TGTGCCAGCAGTGAAGGGGGCGGTGGTGAAAAACTGTTTTTT
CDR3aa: CASSEGGGGEKLFF

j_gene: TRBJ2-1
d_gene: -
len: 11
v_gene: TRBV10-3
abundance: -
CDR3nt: TGTGCCATCAGTGAGAATGGGCTGTCGTTCTTC
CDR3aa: CAISENGLSFF

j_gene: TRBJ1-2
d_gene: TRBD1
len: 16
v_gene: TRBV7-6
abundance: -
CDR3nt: TGTGCCAGCAGCTTAGCAAAGGGACAGGGTAGGGATGGCTACACCTTC
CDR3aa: CASSLAKGQGRDGYTF

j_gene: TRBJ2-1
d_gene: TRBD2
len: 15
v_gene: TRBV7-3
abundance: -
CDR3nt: TGTGCCAGCAGCCGCGGGGGGGGAGGCTACAATGAGCAGTTCTTC
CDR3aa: CASSRGGGGYNEQFF

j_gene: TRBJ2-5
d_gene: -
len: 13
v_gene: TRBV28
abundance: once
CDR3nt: TGTGCCAGCAGTTTGAGGGTACAAGAGACCCAGTACTTC
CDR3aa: CASSLRVQETQYF

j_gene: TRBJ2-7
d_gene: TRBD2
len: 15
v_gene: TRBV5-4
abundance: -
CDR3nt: TGTGCCAGCAGCCCGACTAGCGGGGGGCCTAACGAGCAGTACTTC
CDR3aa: CASSPTSGGPNEQYF

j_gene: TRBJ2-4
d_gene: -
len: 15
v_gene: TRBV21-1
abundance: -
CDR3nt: TGTGCCAGCAGCACCATTGGGGGCCCCCAAAACATTCAGTACTTC
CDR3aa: CASSTIGGPQNIQYF

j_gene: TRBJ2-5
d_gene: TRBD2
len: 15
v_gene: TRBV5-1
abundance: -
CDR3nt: TGCGCCAGCAGCCTCACCGGGACTAGCGCAGAGACCCAGTACTTC
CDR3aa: CASSLTGTSAETQYF

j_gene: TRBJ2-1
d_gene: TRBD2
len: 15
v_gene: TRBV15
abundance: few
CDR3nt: TGTGCCACCAGCGGGGAGGGAGTAACCTACAATGAGCAGTTCTTC
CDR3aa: CATSGEGVTYNEQFF

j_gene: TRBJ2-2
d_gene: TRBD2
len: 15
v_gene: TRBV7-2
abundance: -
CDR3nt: TGTGCCAGCATTACTAGCGGGACCGCCACCGGGGAGCTGTTTTTT
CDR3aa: CASITSGTATGELFF

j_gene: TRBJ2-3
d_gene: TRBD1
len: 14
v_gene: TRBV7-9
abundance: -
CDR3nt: TGTGCCAGCAGCCCAGGACAGGGCACAGATACGCAGTATTTT
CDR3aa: CASSPGQGTDTQYF

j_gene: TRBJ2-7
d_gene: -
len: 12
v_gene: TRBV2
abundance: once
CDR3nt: TGTGCCAGCAGTGGTGTGGGGGGCGAGCAGTACTTC
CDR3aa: CASSGVGGEQYF

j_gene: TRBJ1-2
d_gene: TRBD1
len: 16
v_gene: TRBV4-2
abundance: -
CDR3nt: TGTGCCAGCAGCCCCACTTGGACAGGGGGAGAGGATGGCTACACCTTC
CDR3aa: CASSPTWTGGEDGYTF

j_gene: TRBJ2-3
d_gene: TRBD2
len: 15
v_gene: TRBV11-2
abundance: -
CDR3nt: TGTGCCAGCGGTCAGCGGGGGGGCCGTACAGATACGCAGTATTTT
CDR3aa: CASGQRGGRTDTQYF

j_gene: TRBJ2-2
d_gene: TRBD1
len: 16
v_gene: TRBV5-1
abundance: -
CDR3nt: TGCGCCAGCAGCCTTCGGACAGGGGTAGGAACCGGGGAGCTGTTTTTT
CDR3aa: CASSLRTGVGTGELFF

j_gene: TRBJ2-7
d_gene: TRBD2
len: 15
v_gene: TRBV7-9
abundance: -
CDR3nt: TGTGCCAGCAGGGATGGGACTAGCGGGGAGTACGAGCAGTACTTC
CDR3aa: CASRDGTSGEYEQYF

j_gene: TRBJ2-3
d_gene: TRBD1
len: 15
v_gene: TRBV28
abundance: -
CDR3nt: TGTGCCAGCAGTATCCAACAGGGGAGTATGGATACGCAGTATTTT
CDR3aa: CASSIQQGSMDTQYF

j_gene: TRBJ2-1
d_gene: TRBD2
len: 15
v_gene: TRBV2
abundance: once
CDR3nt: TGTGCCAGCAGTGTAGAGCGGGGGCACTACAATGAGCAGTTCTTC
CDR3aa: CASSVERGHYNEQFF

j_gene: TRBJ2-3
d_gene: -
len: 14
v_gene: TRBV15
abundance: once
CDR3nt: TGTGCCACCAGCAGAGATACATCTACAGATACGCAGTATTTT
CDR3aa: CATSRDTSTDTQYF

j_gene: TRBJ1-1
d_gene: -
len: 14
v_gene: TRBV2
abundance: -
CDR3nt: TGTGCCAGCACCTACTTCAGACAGAACACTGAAGCTTTCTTT
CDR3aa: CASTYFRQNTEAFF

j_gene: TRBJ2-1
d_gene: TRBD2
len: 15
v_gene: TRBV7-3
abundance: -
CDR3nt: TGTGCCAGCAGCCTCTCGGCGGGACTAAATATAGAGCAGTTCTTC
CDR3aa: CASSLSAGLNIEQFF

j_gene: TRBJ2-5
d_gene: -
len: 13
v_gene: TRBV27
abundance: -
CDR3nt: TGTGCCAGCAGCCAGAGGATGCAAGAGACCCAGTACTTC
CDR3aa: CASSQRMQETQYF

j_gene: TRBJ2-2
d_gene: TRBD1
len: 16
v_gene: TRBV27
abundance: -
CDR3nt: TGTGCCAGCTACCGTCCCGGGACAGGGAACACCGGGGAGCTGTTTTTT
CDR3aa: CASYRPGTGNTGELFF

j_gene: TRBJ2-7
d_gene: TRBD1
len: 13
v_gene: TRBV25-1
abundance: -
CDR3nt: TGTGCCAGCATACGGGGACAGGGTGGAGAGCAGTACTTC
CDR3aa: CASIRGQGGEQYF

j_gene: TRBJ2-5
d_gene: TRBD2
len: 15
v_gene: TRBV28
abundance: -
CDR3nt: TGTGCCAGCACCTTGACTAGCGGGGGGCGGCGGACCCAGTACTTC
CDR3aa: CASTLTSGGRRTQYF

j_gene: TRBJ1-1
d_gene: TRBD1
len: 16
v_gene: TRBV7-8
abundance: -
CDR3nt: TGTGCCAGCAGCTTAGGAGGGGGCGATAGGGACACTGAAGCTTTCTTT
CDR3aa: CASSLGGGDRDTEAFF

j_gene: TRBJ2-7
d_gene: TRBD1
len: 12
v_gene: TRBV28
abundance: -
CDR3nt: TGTGCCAGCAGGTCACAGGGGTACGAGCAGTACTTC
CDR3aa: CASRSQGYEQYF

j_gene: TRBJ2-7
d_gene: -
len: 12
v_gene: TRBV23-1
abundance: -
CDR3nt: TGCGCCAGCAGTCAATCATTGAGGGAGCAGTACTTC
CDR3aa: CASSQSLREQYF